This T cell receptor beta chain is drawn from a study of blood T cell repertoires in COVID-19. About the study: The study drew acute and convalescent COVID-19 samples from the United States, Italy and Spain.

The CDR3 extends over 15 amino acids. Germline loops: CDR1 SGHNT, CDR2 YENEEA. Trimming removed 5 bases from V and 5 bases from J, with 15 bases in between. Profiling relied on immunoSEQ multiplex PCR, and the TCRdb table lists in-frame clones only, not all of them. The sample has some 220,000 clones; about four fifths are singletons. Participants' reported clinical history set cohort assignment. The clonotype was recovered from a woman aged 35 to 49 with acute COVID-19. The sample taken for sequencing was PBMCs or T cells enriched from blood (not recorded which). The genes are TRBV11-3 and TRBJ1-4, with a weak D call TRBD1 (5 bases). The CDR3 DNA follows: TGTGCCAGCAGCCTTACCTCAGGGTCGAATGAAAAACTGTTTTTT. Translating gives CASSLTSGSNEKLFF.